This T cell receptor beta chain comes out of a study of T cell responses to AZD1222 COVID-19 vaccine. Study-level findings and limits: Just six people given AZD1222 tested seropositive at baseline.

Only in-frame clones appear in the TCRdb table, and some are missing; sequencing was by immunoSEQ multiplex PCR. The sample shows about 180,000 clones, almost 90% of them seen only once. Trimming took off 0 bases at V and 1 base at J, with 13 bases between the two ends. CDR1 and CDR2 (germline): SGHKS, YYEKEE (reference sequence). The CDR3 consists of 16 residues. This clone was recorded a few times. Its antigen is currently unknown. This receptor was obtained from an adult in good health. V and J are TRBV5-5 and TRBJ1-1; maybe TRBD1 (5 bases). The sequences come from peripheral blood, collected on day 0 of AZD1222 vaccination. Here the CDR3 reads CASSLAKPGPNTEAFF. DNA for the CDR3: TGTGCCAGCAGCTTGGCCAAACCGGGACCGAACACTGAAGCTTTCTTT.